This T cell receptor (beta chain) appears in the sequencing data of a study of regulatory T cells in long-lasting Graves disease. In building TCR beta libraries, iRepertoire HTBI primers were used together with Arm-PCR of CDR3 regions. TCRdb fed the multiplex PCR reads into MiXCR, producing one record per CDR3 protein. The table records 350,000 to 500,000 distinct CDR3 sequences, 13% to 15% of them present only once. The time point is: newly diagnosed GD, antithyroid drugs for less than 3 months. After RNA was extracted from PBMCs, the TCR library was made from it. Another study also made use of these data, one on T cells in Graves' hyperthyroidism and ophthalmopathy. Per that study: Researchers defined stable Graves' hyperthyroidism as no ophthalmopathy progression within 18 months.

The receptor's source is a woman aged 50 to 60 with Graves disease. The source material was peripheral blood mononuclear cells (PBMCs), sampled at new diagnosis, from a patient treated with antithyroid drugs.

CDR3 region: CASSSGVALTGELFF. Written as DNA, the CDR3 is TGTGCCAGCAGCTCCGGGGTAGCCCTCACCGGGGAGCTGTTTTTT. The chain recombines TRBV7-2 with TRBJ2-2; tentatively, D is TRBD2 (5 bases). Germline CDR1 is SGHTA and CDR2 is FQGNSA. The CDR3 is 15 amino acids. Trimming stripped 4 bases from V and 4 bases from J, with 13 bases between.